This entry describes one T cell receptor beta chain. No cognate antigen has been identified for it. No base qualities exist here, and no much larger clone lies one base off it. To prepare the library, RT-PCR was applied. This sample was sequenced with a NextSeq 550. The public reads were reanalyzed by TCRdb: fastp trimming at Q25, MiXCR alignment, in-frame beta chains only. Under each unique CDR3 protein, matching rows form one entry showing the most common genes and DNA. This sample has some 150,000 distinct CDR3 sequences in its table, and 37% of those were observed once. The ten largest clones add up to 50% of the sample. This sample was included in a study of patients and donors after allogeneic stem cell transplantation (dated by TCRdb to 2020 to 2022). This receptor was obtained from a human donor who was either an allogeneic HSCT recipient or a stem cell or donor lymphocyte infusion donor (not recorded which). It is not recorded whose cells these are; they may come from a transplant donor. Source material: blood, either unsorted or a sorted T cell fraction (not recorded which).

The sequenced DNA: TGTGCCAGCAGCCGCGGACAGGGCGAGGGCTATGGCTACACCTTC. It encodes CASSRGQGEGYGYTF. Rearrangement joined TRBV9 to TRBJ1-2, with TRBD1 matching 8 junction bases. Trimming takes 4 bases off V and 4 bases off J; junction bases not matched to a gene: 9. Inclusive of the bounding cysteine and phenylalanine, the CDR3 is 15 residues long. The retained sequence is limited to the CDR3, 45 bases, with the frame set at the first base. From a lookup of the germline V gene, CDR1 and CDR2 are SGDLS and YYNGEE. Where the CDR3 stops, the reference TRBV9 and TRBJ1-2 genes take over; the full variable domain is DSGVTQTPKHLITATGQRVTLRCSPRSGDLSVYWYQQSLDQGLQFLIQYYNGEERAKGNILERFSAQQFPDLHSELNLSSLELGDSALYFCASSRGQGEGYGYTFGSGTRLTVV.